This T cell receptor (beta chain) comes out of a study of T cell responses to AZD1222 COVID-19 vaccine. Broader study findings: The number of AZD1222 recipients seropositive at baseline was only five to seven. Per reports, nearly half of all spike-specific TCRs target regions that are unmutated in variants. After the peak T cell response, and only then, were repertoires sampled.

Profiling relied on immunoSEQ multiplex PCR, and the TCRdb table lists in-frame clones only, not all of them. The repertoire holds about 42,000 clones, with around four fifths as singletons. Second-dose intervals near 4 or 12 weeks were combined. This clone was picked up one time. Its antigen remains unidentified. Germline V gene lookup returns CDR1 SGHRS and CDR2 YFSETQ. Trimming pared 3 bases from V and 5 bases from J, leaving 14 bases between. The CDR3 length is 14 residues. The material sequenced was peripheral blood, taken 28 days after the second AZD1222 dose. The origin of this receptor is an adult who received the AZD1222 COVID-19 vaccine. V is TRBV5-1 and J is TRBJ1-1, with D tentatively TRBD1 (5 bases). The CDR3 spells CASSSGGVGTEAFF. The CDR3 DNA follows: TGCGCCAGCAGCTCTGGAGGGGTGGGGACTGAAGCTTTCTTT. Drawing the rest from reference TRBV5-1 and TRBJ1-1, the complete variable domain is KAGVTQTPRYLIKTRGQQVTLSCSPISGHRSVSWYQQTPGQGLQFLFEYFSETQRNKGNFPGRFSGRQFSNSRSEMNVSTLELGDSALYLCASSSGGVGTEAFFGQGTRLTVV.